Below, 7 T cell receptor beta chains from the same sample are listed, as sequenced in a study of CD8+CD57+ T cells in acquired aplastic anemia. CD8+CD57+ cell expansion had been shown by flow cytometry in patients chosen for sequencing. Genomic DNA served as template for TCR beta VDJ and CDR3 profiling. In TCRdb, the reads were re-called with MiXCR into one record per CDR3 protein. The data show around 210,000 distinct CDR3 sequences, over 55% seen once. The sequenced material came from sorted CD4+, CD8+, or CD8+CD57+ T cells (not recorded which) from PBMCs. The receptors originated from a human donor with aplastic anemia.

V gene TRBV29-1 combines with J gene TRBJ2-7, with unresolved D. Looked up from germline, CDR1 is SQVTM and CDR2 is ANQGSEA. This CDR3 contains 14 residues. V shed 5 bases and J shed 0 bases, with 14 bases lying between them. CDR3 nucleotides: TGCAGCGTTTACGTAGTGGCGAGCTCCTACGAGCAGTACTTC. Protein sequence: CSVYVVASSYEQYF.

The V gene is TRBV20-1, the J gene TRBJ1-2, with 8 bases lining up with TRBD1. The CDR3 extends over 14 amino acids. Germline trimming cut 5 bases from V and 7 bases from J; bases unmatched to any gene: 12. CDR1 is DFQATT and CDR2 is SNEGSKA in the germline V gene (reference sequence). The CDR3 nucleotides read TGCAGTGCTCCCCTCGGGCAGGGGGCGCGTGGCTACACCTTC. Translated: CSAPLGQGARGYTF.

Notes on this clonotype: One base away lies a much larger clone, so this may be a sequencing read error. Since the CDR3 does not end with the conserved phenylalanine or tryptophan, this likely comes from a read error. V is TRBV15 and J is TRBJ2-1, with a tentative D call TRBD1 (5 bases). Deletions cut 3 bases from V and 4 bases from J, with 19 bases between. The CDR3 consists of 17 residues. Germline V gene sequence: CDR1 LNHNV, CDR2 YYDKDF (reference sequence). The CDR3 is CATSSLTSDSSYNEQFS. CDR3 bases: TGTGCCACCAGCAGCTTAACGTCCGACAGTTCATACAATGAGCAGTTCTCC.

The chain's CDR3 is CATSSPRRNTEAFF. The CDR3 DNA reads TGTGCCACCAGCAGCCCCAGGCGGAACACTGAAGCTTTCTTT. The chain joins TRBV15 to TRBJ1-1; D call uncertain. This CDR3 comprises 14 residues. Between the trimmed V and J ends, which lost 3 bases and 1 base, there was a span of 9 bases. Germline lookup yields CDR1 LNHNV and CDR2 YYDKDF (reference sequence).

This clonotype showed up just a few times. V is TRBV9 and J is TRBJ1-3; D ambiguous. Per germline, CDR1 SGDLS and CDR2 YYNGEE. The CDR3 is 14 amino acids. Trimming removed 0 bases at V and 0 bases at J, with 4 bases between. The CDR3 DNA is TGTGCCAGCAGCGTAGACACCTCTGGAAACACCATATATTTT. Translation: CASSVDTSGNTIYF.

This rearrangement joins TRBV7-7 to TRBJ2-7; 9 bases line up with TRBD2. The CDR3 consists of 14 residues. Germline assignment: CDR1 SSHAT and CDR2 FNYEAQ (reference sequence). V was clipped by 1 base and J by 5 bases; unmatched bases: 3. The CDR3 DNA follows: TGTGCCAGCAGCTTAGAACTAGCGGGTGACGAGCAGTACTTC. Its translation: CASSLELAGDEQYF.

Only a few counts were recorded for this clonotype. The V and J genes are TRBV2 and TRBJ2-7; 7 bases match TRBD1. Germline CDR1 reads SNHLY; CDR2 reads FYNNEI. Losses at the gene ends were 6 bases for V and 4 bases for J; bases not matched to a gene: 6. The CDR3 runs 13 residues. CDR3 sequence reads: CASRTLQGYEQYF. CDR3 in DNA: TGTGCCAGCAGAACTTTACAGGGGTACGAGCAGTACTTC.